The following is a T cell receptor (beta chain) sequence with its context. The target antigen is unknown. The sample originates from a study of cytomegalovirus exposure and HLA in healthy donors. With 7 bases clipped from V and 2 bases from J, the junction kept 5 bases outside the gene matches. The CDR3 has 15 amino acids. Germline CDR1 reads MGHDK; CDR2 reads SYGVNS. General study findings and limits: Compared with the roughly 700-donor mean, an Asian-associated ancestry cluster reportedly had fewer N-insertions, according to a later analysis. Associated with HLA alleles at 0.05 false discovery rate in a later analysis were 16,951 TCR beta sequences. Within a later analysis, the majority of CMV-associated TCR beta chains appeared HLA-restricted. Cytomegalovirus association was assigned to 150 to 200 TCR beta chains.

The PCR contained 60 Vbeta and 13 Jbeta primers. The protocol was immunoSEQ multiplex PCR, while the TCRdb copy is restricted to in-frame clones and leaves out a portion. The sample holds 60,000 to 80,000 clones, more than 70% seen once. The TCR sequence derives from a woman in her 30s in good health and CMV-seronegative. The rearrangement links TRBV25-1 to TRBJ2-1, with TRBD2 identical over 10 bases. The source material was PBMCs. CDR3 sequence: CASKREGPAYNEQFF. In nucleotides, the CDR3 is TGTGCCAGCAAGCGGGAGGGCCCAGCCTACAATGAGCAGTTCTTC.